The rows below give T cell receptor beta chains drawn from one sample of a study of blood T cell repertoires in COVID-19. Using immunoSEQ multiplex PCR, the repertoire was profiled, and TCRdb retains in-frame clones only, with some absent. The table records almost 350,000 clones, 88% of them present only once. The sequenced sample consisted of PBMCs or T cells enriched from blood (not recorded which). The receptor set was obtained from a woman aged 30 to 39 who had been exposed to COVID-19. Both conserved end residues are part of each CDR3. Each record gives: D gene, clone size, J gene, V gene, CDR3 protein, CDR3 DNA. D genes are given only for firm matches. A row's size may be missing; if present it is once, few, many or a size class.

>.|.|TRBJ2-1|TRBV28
CASSQLTGNSYNEQFF
TGTGCCAGCAGCCAATTAACGGGGAACTCCTACAATGAGCAGTTCTTC
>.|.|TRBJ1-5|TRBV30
CAWSTRGQPQHF
TGTGCCTGGAGTACCAGGGGACAGCCCCAGCATTTT
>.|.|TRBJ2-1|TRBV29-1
CSARPSLGLSDEQFF
TGCAGCGCCAGACCTAGCCTCGGGCTAAGCGATGAGCAGTTCTTC
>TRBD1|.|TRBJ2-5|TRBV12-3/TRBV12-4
CASSLGQGETQYF
TGTGCCAGCAGTTTGGGACAGGGAGAGACCCAGTACTTC
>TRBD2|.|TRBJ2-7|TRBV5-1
CASTGGSTYEQYF
TGCGCCAGCACGGGGGGGTCTACGTACGAGCAGTACTTC
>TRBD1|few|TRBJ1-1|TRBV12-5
CASGLFGRGHTEAFF
TGTGCTAGTGGTTTGTTCGGCAGGGGGCACACTGAAGCTTTCTTT
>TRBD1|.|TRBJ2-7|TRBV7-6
CASSSTGGAGEQYF
TGTGCCAGCAGCTCGACAGGGGGCGCGGGAGAGCAGTACTTC
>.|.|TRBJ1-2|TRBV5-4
CASSSRVDYGYTF
TGTGCCAGCAGCTCGAGGGTGGACTATGGCTACACCTTC
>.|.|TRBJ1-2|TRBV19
CASSITSPGPGGYTF
TGTGCCAGTAGTATTACCTCGCCAGGGCCCGGTGGCTACACCTTC
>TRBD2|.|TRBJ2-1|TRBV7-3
CASSSDRTGTSGYNEQFF
TGTGCCAGCAGCTCAGATCGAACCGGGACTAGCGGGTACAATGAGCAGTTCTTC
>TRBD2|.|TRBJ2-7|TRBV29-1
CSAGTSVAYEQYF
TGCAGCGCCGGGACTAGCGTAGCCTACGAGCAGTACTTC
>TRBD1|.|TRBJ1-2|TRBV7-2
CASSPRQGYGYTF
TGTGCCAGCAGCCCAAGACAGGGCTATGGCTACACCTTC
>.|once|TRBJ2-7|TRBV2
CASRTDRPYEQYF
TGTGCCAGCAGAACCGACAGACCCTACGAGCAGTACTTC
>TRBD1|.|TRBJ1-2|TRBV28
CASSSRDRGFNGYTF
TGTGCCAGCAGTTCCCGGGACAGGGGATTTAATGGCTACACCTTC
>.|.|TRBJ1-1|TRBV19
CASSMNGNTEAFF
TGTGCCAGTAGTATGAACGGGAACACTGAAGCTTTCTTT
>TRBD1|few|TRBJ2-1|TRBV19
CATRPGQGVNEQFF
TGTGCCACTAGGCCGGGACAGGGGGTCAATGAGCAGTTCTTC
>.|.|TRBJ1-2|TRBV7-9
CASSSTGLDSYGYTF
TGTGCCAGCAGCTCCACAGGGTTGGACAGCTATGGCTACACCTTC
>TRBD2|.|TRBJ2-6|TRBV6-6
CASRGGGLGANVLTF
TGTGCCAGCAGGGGGGGAGGGCTCGGGGCCAACGTCCTGACTTTC
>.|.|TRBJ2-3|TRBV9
CASSARGGITDTQYF
TGTGCCAGCAGCGCGAGGGGAGGAATCACAGATACGCAGTATTTT
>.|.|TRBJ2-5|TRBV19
CASKTRGETQYF
TGTGCCAGTAAAACTAGAGGAGAGACCCAGTACTTC
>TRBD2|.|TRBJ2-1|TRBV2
CASSDGSGGPNEQFF
TGTGCCAGCAGTGACGGTAGCGGGGGCCCCAATGAGCAGTTCTTC
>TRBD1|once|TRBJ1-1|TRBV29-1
CSVQDRGSWAFF
TGCAGCGTCCAAGACAGGGGTTCGTGGGCTTTCTTT